This T cell receptor beta chain was identified in a study of shared clonotypes between healthy human individuals. Study observations and caveats: Across subsets, estimated richness was generally greater for naive than for memory populations.

Looked up from germline, CDR1 is SNHLY and CDR2 is FYNNEI. This CDR3 comprises 14 residues. Trimming took off 5 bases at V and 8 bases at J, with 19 bases between the two ends. As regards this clone: Its matching antigen is unknown.

Profiled with immunoSEQ multiplex PCR; TCRdb holds only in-frame clones, not every one. The table lists hundreds of thousands of clones, 74% of them singletons. From CD4+ cells came CD45RA+ naive and CD45RA-negative memory subsets. The chain recombines TRBV2 with TRBJ2-7; the D call may be TRBD1 or TRBD2 (5 bases each). Sequenced: memory CD4+ T cells sorted from blood. The subset: CD45RA-negative fraction. The TCR was taken from a woman aged 30 to 39 in good health. The CDR3 bases are TGTGCCAGCAGTCCCACCGGGGCGTCTTCCAAGCAGTACTTC. It yields the protein CASSPTGASSKQYF.